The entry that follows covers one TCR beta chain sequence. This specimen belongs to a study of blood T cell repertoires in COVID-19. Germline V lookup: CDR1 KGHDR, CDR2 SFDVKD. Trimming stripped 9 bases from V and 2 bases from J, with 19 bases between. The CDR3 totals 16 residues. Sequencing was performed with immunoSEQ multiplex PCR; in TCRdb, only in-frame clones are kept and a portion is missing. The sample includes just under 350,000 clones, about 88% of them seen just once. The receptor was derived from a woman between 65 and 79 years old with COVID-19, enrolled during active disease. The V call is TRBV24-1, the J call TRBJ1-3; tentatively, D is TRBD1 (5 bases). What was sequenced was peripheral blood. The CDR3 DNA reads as TGTGCCACCTTAAGGGGTCTCCTGCCTCCTGGAAACACCATATATTTT. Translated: CATLRGLLPPGNTIYF.